A single T cell receptor beta chain is shown here with its context. The antigen is undetermined. The data originate from a study of shared clonotypes between healthy human individuals. Study details: The donor pool was made up of a couple of women and three men aged 18 to 49. Study-wide results and limits: The study found lower generation probabilities in non-shared clonotypes than in those shared by all four donors. The genetic and exposure-history diversity represented was limited by few donors.

DNA at 200 ng, approximately 30,000 T cell genomes, went into sorted-subset replicate PCRs. Only in-frame clones appear in the TCRdb table, and some are missing; sequencing was by immunoSEQ multiplex PCR. The data show over 2 million clones, 85% to 95% seen once. This CDR3 has 16 amino acids. The V and J ends lost 4 bases and 4 bases respectively, with 19 bases between them. The germline V gene encodes CDR1 SGHTA and CDR2 FQGTGA. The sequence was obtained from a man aged 18 to 29 in good health. Some clones in this sample may be carry-over from other donors' samples. The chain combines TRBV7-3 with TRBJ1-1, with D possibly being TRBD1 (5 bases). Sequences were obtained from naive CD4+ T cells from PBMCs. Stated subset: CD45RA+ positively selected. Here the CDR3 DNA reads TGTGCCAGCAGCTCGTTCAGGGAGGTTGCGGGCACTGAAGCTTTCTTT. It encodes CASSSFREVAGTEAFF.